This TCR beta chain was observed in a study of CD8 T cells in ankylosing spondylitis. To note about this clonotype: Since a much larger clone is just one base distant, this may be a read error.

The CDR3 consists of 13 residues. The germline V and J ends were trimmed by 3 bases and 11 bases, with 14 bases remaining between them. From germline, CDR1 is MDHEN and CDR2 SYDVKM. TCRdb reanalysed the 5' RACE reads using MiXCR and keeps one entry per CDR3 protein. The sample shows approximately 350,000 distinct CDR3 sequences, approximately 22% of them seen only once. The specimen sequenced was blood, either unsorted or a sorted T cell fraction (not recorded which). This receptor was taken from a male donor with ankylosing spondylitis or in good health (not recorded which). The chain has TRBV28 and TRBJ1-3; D uncertain. CDR3 DNA sequence: TGTGCCAGCAGTTTTTCTTCGGATGACGCCATATATTTT. Translated: CASSFSSDDAIYF.